This T cell receptor beta chain was documented in a study of cytomegalovirus exposure and HLA in healthy donors. Whole-study results and caveats: Reports showed the classifier diagnosing cytomegalovirus status with high specificity and sensitivity. Immune exposure information available was restricted to CMV serostatus.

PCR was performed using 60 Vbeta and 13 Jbeta primers. TCRdb keeps only in-frame clones here, not all; method: immunoSEQ multiplex PCR. Of 200,000 to 250,000 clones in the sample, 82% were seen once. About this clone itself: Its antigen is currently unknown.

The trim removed 3 bases at V and 2 bases at J, leaving 7 bases unmatched. This CDR3 has 16 residues. Germline CDR1 SGHRS, CDR2 YFSETQ. The chain employs TRBV5-1 and TRBJ2-3, with 9 positions matching TRBD2. The receptor comes from a woman aged 40 to 49 in good health and CMV-seropositive. Material for sequencing was PBMCs. The CDR3 DNA reads TGCGCCAGCAGCTCAAGACTAGCGGCCAACACAGATACGCAGTATTTT. Translation: CASSSRLAANTDTQYF.